This T cell receptor beta chain was captured in a study of T-cell reconstitution after alpha-beta-depleted transplantation in children. A TCRbeta library incorporating unique molecular identifiers was prepared. TCRdb passed the PCR reads through MiXCR, listing each CDR3 protein once. Of about 580,000 distinct CDR3 sequences listed, 23% are singletons. This clonotype has a count of ten or more. Its antigen is unidentified. This CDR3 region has 13 residues. The ends were cut back, 11 bases at V and 5 bases at J, with 18 bases in the middle. Germline CDR1 and CDR2: MNHEY and SMNVEV (reference sequence). Whole-study findings and limits: Recipient T cells and thymic progenitors that survived gave rise to the high TCRbeta diversity observed at day 60 in some patients. At around two months after transplant, the alpha-beta T cells were reportedly derived from several hundred expanded clones that came from non-depleted graft cells. A year had passed since transplant, and T-cell counts and diversity by then came mostly from newly produced T cells.

The TCR was taken from a boy in the first two years of life who had a stem cell transplant for acute myeloid leukemia, so the T cells may come from the graft donor. The input for sequencing was PBMCs, mostly from graft donor cells, taken 360 days after TCRalphabeta/CD19-depleted stem cell transplant. The chain couples TRBV27 to TRBJ2-5; possible D gene TRBD1, 6 bases. CDR3 nucleotides: TGTGCCTCCCAACTTGGGGGCCCGGAGACCCAGTACTTC. Encoded protein: CASQLGGPETQYF.